This T cell receptor (beta chain) was captured by sequencing in a study of T cell responses to AZD1222 COVID-19 vaccine. Whole-study results and caveats: A mostly white British donor set with more females was recruited, and clonal diversity was possibly underestimated. Two doses of AZD1222 preceded a rise in Spike-specific TCR breadth and depth. Baseline testing showed seropositivity in only six AZD1222 recipients.

Clones were read by immunoSEQ multiplex PCR, and TCRdb kept only the in-frame ones, dropping some. The repertoire holds about 160,000 clones, with about 90% as singletons. Germline CDR1 is WSHSY and CDR2 is SAAADI. The CDR3 covers 15 residues. Trimming took 0 bases from V and 6 from J, leaving 14 bases between them. On this clone: Its antigen is undetermined.

Here the sequenced sample was peripheral blood, taken on day 0 of AZD1222 vaccination. The chain carries TRBV10-2 and TRBJ1-2; tentatively, D is TRBD1 (6 bases). The TCR originated in an adult in good health. The CDR3 reads CASSESGRDTHGYTF. DNA of the CDR3: TGCGCCAGCAGTGAGTCGGGTCGGGACACGCATGGCTACACCTTC.